This is a list of T cell receptor beta chains from one sample in a study of blood T cell repertoires in COVID-19. Produced via immunoSEQ multiplex PCR; TCRdb's table is partial and in-frame only. The sample lists around 190,000 clones, around 84% occurring once. Sequenced sample: peripheral blood. The receptors were sampled from a woman of 80 years or more with acute or convalescent COVID-19. The CDR3 runs from the conserved cysteine through the conserved F or W. Each record gives: J gene, D gene, clone size, V gene, CDR3 DNA, CDR3 protein. D genes are given only for firm matches. Clone size is shown for a subset of rows, as once, few, many or a class of expanded clone.

TRBJ1-2 | . | . | TRBV15 | TGTGCCACCAGCTCCCGTTTGGGAGGGAGGTACTATGGCTACACCTTC | CATSSRLGGRYYGYTF
TRBJ1-6 | . | . | TRBV7-3 | TGTGCCAGCAGCCTGTTGGGCGATTATAATTCACCCCTCCACTTT | CASSLLGDYNSPLHF
TRBJ2-2 | . | . | TRBV6-5 | TGTGCCAGCAGGCCAACTAGCCGCGGCACCGGGGAGCTGTTTTTT | CASRPTSRGTGELFF
TRBJ2-7 | TRBD2 | . | TRBV19 | TGTGCCAGTAGTATATCTGGGGGGGAATACGAGCAGTACTTC | CASSISGGEYEQYF
TRBJ2-2 | . | . | TRBV7-3 | TGTGCCAGCAGGCAAAACACAGGGCCCGGGGAGCTGTTTTTT | CASRQNTGPGELFF
TRBJ1-5 | TRBD1 | . | TRBV2 | TGTGCCAGCAGTAGATTACAGGGGGCAGGCACTCAGCCCCAGCATTTT | CASSRLQGAGTQPQHF
TRBJ2-1 | TRBD2 | once | TRBV6-4 | TGTGCCAGCAGTGATCGGGCTAGCGGATACTACAATGAGCAGTTCTTC | CASSDRASGYYNEQFF
TRBJ2-3 | TRBD2 | . | TRBV19 | TGTGCCAGTAGTATACGGGGCTCGGGGGGGGTTACGCAGTATTTT | CASSIRGSGGVTQYF
TRBJ2-2 | . | . | TRBV12-5 | TGTGCTAGTGCCACTCCTATAGGGGAAGCCGGCTTCGGGGAGCTGTTTTTT | CASATPIGEAGFGELFF
TRBJ1-6 | TRBD1 | . | TRBV7-8 | TGTGCCAGCAGCTTAGTACAGGGGGCTTCACCCCTCCACTTT | CASSLVQGASPLHF
TRBJ2-7 | . | . | TRBV10-2 | TGCGCCAGCAGTCCACCTCAGACAGGACCAGCGAGAGAGCAGTACTTC | CASSPPQTGPAREQYF
TRBJ2-3 | . | few | TRBV11-2 | TGTGCCAGCAGCTTAGATTGGGGGGCAGATACGCAGTATTTT | CASSLDWGADTQYF
TRBJ1-1 | . | . | TRBV29-1 | TGCAGCGTTGGGAGGGGAGTAGCTGAAGCTTTCTTT | CSVGRGVAEAFF
TRBJ2-5 | TRBD2 | . | TRBV18 | TGTGCCAGCTCCAGATCCGGGACTACGGCGGGAGAGACCCAGTACTTC | CASSRSGTTAGETQYF
TRBJ2-1 | TRBD2 | . | TRBV7-9 | TGTGCCAGCAGCTTAGGGCTAGCGGGAGTGGAGGAGCAGTTCTTC | CASSLGLAGVEEQFF
TRBJ1-1 | TRBD1 | . | TRBV4-3 | TGCGCCAGCAGCTACCACAGGGGGAGTACTGAAGCTTTCTTT | CASSYHRGSTEAFF
TRBJ1-4 | TRBD1 | . | TRBV28 | TGTGCCAGCAGTTTGAACAGGGGCTTTAATGAAAAACTGTTTTTT | CASSLNRGFNEKLFF
TRBJ1-2 | . | once | TRBV2 | TGTGCCAGCAGTGAATTAAGTACTGCCCGATACACCTTC | CASSELSTARYTF
TRBJ1-1 | . | . | TRBV24-1 | TGTGCCACCAGTGATAATCGGGGGGGATCCACTGAAGCTTTCTTT | CATSDNRGGSTEAFF
TRBJ2-7 | TRBD2 | . | TRBV20-1 | TGCAGTGCTAGTAAGTCTAGCGGAACCTACGAGCAGTACTTC | CSASKSSGTYEQYF